A selection of T cell receptor beta chains follows, all from one sample in a study of T-cell memory formation after mild COVID-19. In TCRdb, the 5' RACE reads were re-called with MiXCR into one record per CDR3 protein. The sample has 300,000 to 400,000 distinct CDR3 sequences; around 20% are singletons. The specimen sequenced was PBMCs or a T cell subset sorted from them (not recorded which). The origin of the receptors is an adult woman who had mild COVID-19 (a few samples of this study predate the infection). Cell type and time point are not known. Both conserved end residues are part of each CDR3. The D gene is left open where the match is weak. Expanded clones get a size class; other rows say once, few or many, or leave the size out.

v_call,d_call,clone_size,j_call,cdr3_nt,cdr3_aa
TRBV11-2,.,.,TRBJ2-5,TGTGCCAGCAGCTTTCCGGGCTACAACAAACGGGGAGAGACCCAGTACTTC,CASSFPGYNKRGETQYF
TRBV6-2/TRBV6-3,TRBD2,.,TRBJ2-5,TGTGCCAGCAGTTACGGCGGGAGGGCCAAGGCAGAGACCCAGTACTTC,CASSYGGRAKAETQYF
TRBV12-3/TRBV12-4,TRBD1,.,TRBJ1-1,TGTGCCAGCAATCCGGGACAGGGGGCGAACACTGAAGCTTTCTTT,CASNPGQGANTEAFF
TRBV4-1,.,once,TRBJ1-4,TGCGCCAGCAGCCAATCAGGGCGCTATAATGAAAAACTGTTTTTT,CASSQSGRYNEKLFF
TRBV6-6,.,.,TRBJ2-7,TGTGCCAGCAGTGGGGACGGCACCTACGAGCAGTACTTC,CASSGDGTYEQYF
TRBV3-1,.,.,TRBJ1-2,TGTGCCAGCAGCCGGACGGTTAACTATGGCTACACCTTC,CASSRTVNYGYTF
TRBV7-9,TRBD2,few,TRBJ2-1,TGTGCCAGCAGCTTAGCGGTACTAGCGGGGTACAATGAGCAGTTCTTC,CASSLAVLAGYNEQFF
TRBV20-1,.,few,TRBJ2-7,TGCAGTGCCGGGGACTTATCCTACGAGCAGTACTTC,CSAGDLSYEQYF
TRBV7-9,.,.,TRBJ2-2,TGTGCCAGCAGCTTATCGGGAAGGGGAGAGAACACCGGGGAGCTGTTTTTT,CASSLSGRGENTGELFF
TRBV24-1,TRBD1,.,TRBJ2-3,TGTGCCACCAGTGGCCAGGGGGATTCTCGCACAGATACGCAGTATTTT,CATSGQGDSRTDTQYF
TRBV24-1,TRBD1,many,TRBJ2-1,TGTGCCACCAGTGATCCGTACAGGGGTAGGAATGAGCAGTTCTTC,CATSDPYRGRNEQFF